The 9 T cell receptor beta chains in this list originate from one sample, sequenced in a study of CD8+CD57+ T cells in acquired aplastic anemia. Genomic DNA, serving as template, underwent TCR beta VDJ and CDR3 profiling. TCRdb reprocessed the reads via MiXCR and lists one record per CDR3 protein. This sample has 180,000 or so distinct CDR3 sequences, with approximately 45% found just once. The specimen sequenced was sorted CD4+, CD8+, or CD8+CD57+ T cells (not recorded which) from PBMCs. The receptors were sampled from a human donor in good health.

As regards this clonotype: A single base separates this from a much larger clone, so it may be a read error. The V call is TRBV4-2, the J call TRBJ2-7, with 10 bases fitting TRBD2. Germline CDR1 reads LGHNA; CDR2 reads YNFKEQ. This CDR3 is built from 17 residues. The chain's CDR3 is CASSHLSSGGSSYERYF. In DNA, the CDR3 is TGTGCCAGCAGCCACCTATCTAGCGGGGGATCCTCCTACGAGCGGTACTTC.

This clonotype was recorded many times. DNA of the CDR3: TGTGCCAGCAGCGTAGTCCCCCCAAGGACTGAGCAGTTCTTC. Translating it yields CASSVVPPRTEQFF. The rearrangement joins TRBV9 to TRBJ2-1, with D hard to call. Germline CDR1 SGDLS, CDR2 YYNGEE. The CDR3 covers 14 residues. The V end was cut by 0 bases, the J end by 9 bases, with 13 bases between.

This clonotype occurred many times. The chain couples TRBV19 to TRBJ2-1, with TRBD2 matching 9 bases. CDR3 length: 15 residues. Germline CDR1 and CDR2: LNHDA and SQIVND (reference sequence). V was pared by 7 bases and J by 8 bases, with 12 bases of the junction left unmatched. CDR3 in amino acids: CASNTPGLAPDEQFF. The CDR3, as DNA: TGTGCCAGTAATACTCCGGGACTAGCACCCGATGAGCAGTTCTTC. The full variable domain, completed using reference TRBV19 and TRBJ2-1, is DGGITQSPKYLFRKEGQNVTLSCEQNLNHDAMYWYRQDPGQGLRLIYYSQIVNDFQKGDIAEGYSVSREKKESFPLTVTSAQKNPTAFYLCASNTPGLAPDEQFFGPGTRLTVL.

The genes are TRBV2 and TRBJ2-1; D gene unclear. Germline CDR1 is SNHLY and CDR2 is FYNNEI. Trimming removed 2 bases from V and 12 bases from J, with 17 bases in between. The CDR3 length is 14 residues. The CDR3 DNA follows: TGTGCCAGCAGTGAAAAGCTGAGCACAGATACGCAGTTCTTC. It is translated as CASSEKLSTDTQFF.

This clonotype came up many times. The V and J genes are TRBV7-9 and TRBJ1-2; 7 bases line up with TRBD1. The CDR3 runs 12 residues. The ends lost 5 bases at V and 6 bases at J; junction bases unmatched: 3. From germline, CDR1 is SEHNR and CDR2 FQNEAQ (reference sequence). This chain's CDR3 is CASSRQGHGYTF. The CDR3 bases are TGTGCCAGCAGCCGACAGGGACATGGCTACACCTTC.

The gene calls are TRBV19 and TRBJ2-5, with a weak D call TRBD1 (5 bases). CDR1 is LNHDA and CDR2 is SQIVND in the germline V gene (reference sequence). This CDR3 comprises 13 residues. V was trimmed by 6 bases and J by 2 bases, leaving 10 bases between them. The CDR3: CASSQTEQETQYF. In nucleotides, the CDR3 is TGTGCCAGTAGCCAGACAGAGCAAGAGACCCAGTACTTC.

This clonotype was recorded only once. The chain carries TRBV24-1 and TRBJ2-1, with a possible D match to TRBD2 (7 bases). The CDR3 consists of 14 residues. The germline V gene encodes CDR1 KGHDR and CDR2 SFDVKD. Trimming pared 0 bases from V and 6 bases from J, leaving 8 bases between. The DNA for the CDR3 is TGTGCCACCAGTGATTTGCGGGGGGCCAATGAGCAGTTCTTC. Protein product: CATSDLRGANEQFF.

For this clonotype: With a much larger clone just one base away, this may be a read error. The CDR3 DNA follows: TGTGCCAGCAGTTTCCGTCCAGCGGGAGGCACCGGGGAGCTGTTTTTT. It translates to CASSFRPAGGTGELFF. V usage is TRBV12-3 or TRBV12-4 and J usage is TRBJ2-2, with 9 nucleotides matching TRBD2. This CDR3 is built from 16 residues. The V gene end was trimmed by 3 bases and the J gene end by 4 bases; junction bases not matched to a gene: 6.

V is TRBV7-3 and J is TRBJ2-5, with no clear D. Between the trimmed V and J ends, which lost 1 base and 4 bases, there was a span of 7 bases. The CDR3 has 13 residues. Germline V gene data show CDR1 as SGHTA and CDR2 as FQGTGA. In DNA form, the CDR3 reads TGTGCCAGCAGCTTAAGGATGCGAGAGACCCAGTACTTC. Amino acids: CASSLRMRETQYF. The whole variable domain, remainder taken from reference TRBV7-3 and TRBJ2-5, is GAGVSQTPSNKVTEKGKYVELRCDPISGHTALYWYRQSLGQGPEFLIYFQGTGAADDSGLPNDRFFAVRPEGSVSTLKIQRTERGDSAVYLCASSLRMRETQYFGPGTRLLVL.